This T cell receptor beta chain was documented in a study of blood T cell repertoires in COVID-19. As for the study in general: The United States, Italy and Spain supplied acute and convalescent COVID-19 samples. In each case, the material was cDNA or gDNA derived from T cells, B-cell-depleted T cells, or PBMCs.

In germline, CDR1 is KGHDR, CDR2 SFDVKD. The CDR3 is 16 residues long. The J segment lost 3 bases and the V segment lost 4 bases, leaving 5 bases of the junction unmatched. Authors' data handling: Using reference gene primer amplification, nucleated cell counts were estimated. Sequencing was performed with immunoSEQ multiplex PCR; in TCRdb, only in-frame clones are kept and a portion is missing. The DNA was the basis for D and trimming; V, J and clone size are from that table. Of tens of thousands of clones listed, over 75% were seen once; the top ten hold 13% to 15%. The sequence came from a woman in her 70s with acute or convalescent COVID-19. The V gene is TRBV24-1, the J gene TRBJ2-2; 9 bases are shared with TRBD1. Sequencing used peripheral blood. CDR3 sequence reads: CATSEDRGPDTGELFF. The CDR3 DNA reads TGTGCCACCAGTGAGGACAGGGGCCCTGACACCGGGGAGCTGTTTTTT.